This T cell receptor beta chain originates from a study of shared clonotypes between healthy human individuals. This CDR3 contains 17 residues. Germline CDR1 reads PRHDT; CDR2 reads FYEKMQ (reference sequence). V was cut by 5 bases and J by 3 bases, with 21 bases left in between. Only CD45RO-negative cells positively selected for CCR7 counted as naive CD8 cells, so terminally differentiated effector memory CD45RA+ cells were excluded. Using immunoSEQ multiplex PCR, the repertoire was profiled, and TCRdb retains in-frame clones only, with some absent. The table lists roughly 550,000 clones, about 95% of them singletons.

What was sequenced was naive CD8+ T cells sorted from blood. The source is a woman aged 25 to 39 in good health. The J gene is TRBJ2-3, the V gene TRBV13; D remains ambiguous. CDR3 bases: TGTGCCAGCAGCCCTATAGGCGCGGCATCCCTTACAGATACGCAGTATTTT. This gives the protein CASSPIGAASLTDTQYF.